The 20 T cell receptor beta chains presented below share a single source sample, sequenced in a study of OX40 agonist ivuxolimab in advanced cancers. Measured with immunoSEQ multiplex PCR; TCRdb has only the in-frame clones, and not every one. The table lists 55,000 to 70,000 clones, about 80% of them singletons, with 0.95% to 1.5% in the top ten. Source: CD4+ or CD8+ T cells sorted from blood, taken in a trial of the OX40 agonist ivuxolimab. These receptors all stem from an adult with an advanced solid tumor such as melanoma, head and neck, liver or kidney cancer.

Written as DNA, the CDR3 is TGTGCCAGCAGTGAGCAGGGGGCTAGAATATCCTACGAGCAGTACTTC. Its protein is CASSEQGARISYEQYF. The chain combines TRBV6-1 with TRBJ2-7; 8 nucleotides agree with TRBD1. Germline loops: CDR1 MNHNS, CDR2 SASEGT. This CDR3 comprises 16 residues. V lost 3 bases, J lost 1 base, and 8 bases stayed unmatched.

This clone was seen more than once but under ten times. The chain has TRBV5-4 and TRBJ1-2; TRBD1 agrees at 8 bases. This CDR3 has 13 residues. Germline CDR1 is SGHNT and CDR2 is YYREEE (reference sequence). Trimming removed 0 bases from V and 8 bases from J; junction bases left unmatched: 3. CDR3 sequence (DNA): TGTGCCAGCAGCTTGGTGGGACAGGAGGGCTACACCTTC. Translation gives CASSLVGQEGYTF.

The chain has TRBV5-4 and TRBJ2-6; D is uncertain. CDR1 and CDR2 from the germline V gene are SGHNT and YYREEE (reference sequence). The CDR3 is made up of 14 amino acids. With 4 bases removed from V and 3 bases from J, the gap between germline ends came to 8 bases. The CDR3 is CASSPQVGANVLTF. DNA of the CDR3: TGTGCCAGCAGCCCCCAGGTTGGGGCCAACGTCCTGACTTTC.

The chain uses TRBV7-8 and TRBJ2-7, with D possibly matching TRBD2 (7 bases). The V gene lost 5 bases and the J gene lost 4 bases, with 15 bases spanning the gap. This CDR3 region has 14 residues. Germline V gene lookup returns CDR1 SGHVS and CDR2 FQNEAQ. The CDR3 nucleotides read TGTGCCAGCAGCCCTAGGGGGGGTCCTTACGAGCAGTACTTC. Residues: CASSPRGGPYEQYF.

This rearrangement joins TRBV5-4 to TRBJ1-2, with TRBD1 matching over 7 bases. Germline CDR1 reads SGHNT; CDR2 reads YYREEE (reference sequence). V was clipped by 3 bases and J by 7 bases; unmatched bases: 9. This CDR3 region has 14 residues. DNA of the CDR3: TGTGCCAGCAGCTATGGACAGGAGGCAGGTGGCTACACCTTC. It translates to CASSYGQEAGGYTF.

The chain combines TRBV30 with TRBJ1-1; 8 nucleotides match TRBD1. There are 15 residues in the CDR3. CDR1 is GTSNPN and CDR2 is SVGIG in the germline V gene (reference sequence). J gave up 5 bases and V 5 bases, and 13 bases lay outside the gene matches. Here the CDR3 reads CAWFSGPTGETEAFF. In DNA, the CDR3 is TGTGCCTGGTTTTCCGGACCGACAGGGGAGACTGAAGCTTTCTTT. The entire variable domain, with the rest obtained from reference TRBV30 and TRBJ1-1, is as follows: SQTIHQWPATLVQPVGSPLSLECTVEGTSNPNLYWYRQAAGRGLQLLFYSVGIGQISSEVPQNLSASRPQDRQFILSSKKLLLSDSGFYLCAWFSGPTGETEAFFGQGTRLTVV.

The V call is TRBV7-9, the J call TRBJ2-7, with 7 bases lining up with TRBD1. With V trimmed by 5 bases and J by 3 bases, 7 bases remained unmatched. The CDR3 is 14 residues long. Germline loops: CDR1 SEHNR, CDR2 FQNEAQ (reference sequence). The CDR3 loop reads CASSQQGGYYEQYF. The CDR3 bases are TGTGCCAGCAGCCAACAAGGGGGCTACTACGAGCAGTACTTC.

The chain carries TRBV11-2 and TRBJ1-1, with 7 bases matching TRBD1. The CDR3 contains 17 residues. V shed 5 bases and J 4 bases; nucleotides not matched to a gene: 16. CDR1 is SGHAT, CDR2 FQNNGV, per germline. CDR3 nucleotide sequence: TGTGCCAGCAGCCGTACGAGGGGGCGGGTGGGAGGCACTGAAGCTTTCTTT. Translating it yields CASSRTRGRVGGTEAFF.

This sequence joins TRBV4-1 and TRBJ2-5; possibly TRBD1 for D (6 bases). The CDR3 spans 15 residues. Deletions cut 4 bases from V and 1 base from J, with 13 bases between. CDR1 and CDR2 from the germline V gene are MGHRA and YSYEKL. Written as DNA, the CDR3 is TGCGCCAGCAGCCTTTCCGGGACAACCCAAGAGACCCAGTACTTC. This codes for CASSLSGTTQETQYF.

The chain joins TRBV6-5 to TRBJ1-2; 11 nucleotides line up with TRBD1. Germline-derived CDR1 and CDR2 are MNHEY and SVGAGI. J gave up 2 bases and V 0 bases, and 2 bases lay outside the gene matches. This CDR3 spans 16 amino acids. Written as DNA, the CDR3 is TGTGCCAGCAGTTACTCGAGGACAGGGGGCAACTATGGCTACACCTTC. Its protein product is CASSYSRTGGNYGYTF.

This chain uses TRBV29-1 with TRBJ2-5; 14 bases match TRBD2. The CDR3 runs 14 residues. V trimming: 7 bases; J trimming: 1 base; junction bases outside the gene matches: 2. Germline assignment: CDR1 SQVTM and CDR2 ANQGSEA. Written as DNA, the CDR3 is TGCAGCGGGGGGACTAGCGGGGGCCAAGAGACCCAGTACTTC. It codes for CSGGTSGGQETQYF.

The V gene is TRBV7-9, the J gene TRBJ2-3, with 12 positions matching TRBD2. CDR1 and CDR2 from the germline V gene are SEHNR and FQNEAQ (reference sequence). This CDR3 contains 16 residues. The ends lost 5 bases at V and 6 bases at J; junction bases unmatched: 9. DNA for the CDR3: TGTGCCAGCAGCCCCCAACTAGCGGGGGGCCCGGATACGCAGTATTTT. Amino acids: CASSPQLAGGPDTQYF.

The chain links TRBV10-1 to TRBJ1-6, with D maybe TRBD1 (5 bases). The CDR3 runs to 17 residues. The germline gives CDR1 WNHNN, CDR2 SYGVQD (reference sequence). The ends were cut back, 3 bases at V and 0 bases at J, with 12 bases in the middle. CDR3 residues: CASSEWDACSYNSPLHF. The CDR3 nucleotides are TGCGCCAGCAGTGAATGGGACGCCTGCTCCTATAATTCACCCCTCCACTTT.

The genes are TRBV5-6 and TRBJ1-5; tentative D call: TRBD1 (6 bases). Trimming took off 1 base at V and 1 base at J, with 9 bases between the two ends. Germline V gene lookup returns CDR1 SGHDT and CDR2 YYEEEE. This CDR3 spans 15 amino acids. The CDR3 nucleotides are TGTGCCAGCAGCTTGCACAGGGAAAGCAATCAGCCCCAGCATTTT. It specifies CASSLHRESNQPQHF.

The chain carries TRBV5-1 and TRBJ2-1; no firm D call. Germline V CDR1 and CDR2: SGHRS, YFSETQ. V was trimmed by 1 base and J by 10 bases, leaving 12 bases between them. This CDR3 region has 13 residues. The CDR3 DNA follows: TGCGCCAGCAGCTTGATTCCTACCAGCGAGCAGTTCTTC. Translation gives CASSLIPTSEQFF. Variable domain in full (rest from reference TRBV5-1 and TRBJ2-1): KAGVTQTPRYLIKTRGQQVTLSCSPISGHRSVSWYQQTPGQGLQFLFEYFSETQRNKGNFPGRFSGRQFSNSRSEMNVSTLELGDSALYLCASSLIPTSEQFFGPGTRLTVL.

J is TRBJ1-4 and V is TRBV2; 9 bases are a match to TRBD1. The germline V gene encodes CDR1 SNHLY and CDR2 FYNNEI. The V and J ends lost 3 bases and 6 bases, in that order; junction bases with no gene match: 5. The CDR3 length is 15 residues. CDR3 protein: CASSEDRGWDEKLFF. The DNA of the CDR3 is TGTGCCAGCAGTGAGGACAGGGGTTGGGATGAAAAACTGTTTTTT.

This chain connects TRBV9 to TRBJ2-5, with D perhaps TRBD2 (5 bases). This CDR3 region has 14 residues. Per the germline V gene, CDR1 is SGDLS and CDR2 is YYNGEE. V shed 2 bases and J shed 3 bases, with 11 bases lying between them. CDR3 region: CASSVSGNKETQYF. The CDR3 bases are TGTGCCAGCAGCGTTTCCGGGAATAAAGAGACCCAGTACTTC.

The CDR3 loop is CAWSVPGTGGNQPQHF. The CDR3 region has the DNA TGTGCCTGGAGTGTACCTGGGACAGGGGGCAATCAGCCCCAGCATTTT. The chain recombines TRBV30 with TRBJ1-5; 10 bases line up with TRBD1. The CDR3 length is 16 residues. The V gene end was trimmed by 0 bases and the J gene end by 2 bases; junction bases not matched to a gene: 4. Germline CDR1 reads GTSNPN; CDR2 reads SVGIG (reference sequence).

The genes are TRBV5-1 and TRBJ2-1; D gene ambiguous. Germline V gene data show CDR1 as SGHRS and CDR2 as YFSETQ. V gave up 4 bases and J gave up 0 bases, with 14 bases separating them. The CDR3 covers 16 residues. The CDR3: CASSLESRSSYNEQFF. As DNA, the CDR3 is TGCGCCAGCAGCCTGGAGAGCAGGAGCTCCTACAATGAGCAGTTCTTC.

This chain connects TRBV6-1 to TRBJ2-7, with D tentatively TRBD2 (6 bases). Trimming stripped 3 bases from V and 2 bases from J, with 17 bases between. Germline V gives CDR1 MNHNS, CDR2 SASEGT. The CDR3 has 16 residues. CDR3 in DNA: TGTGCCAGCAGTGACGGTTCCGGCGGCGGGGCCTACGAGCAGTACTTC. Encoded protein: CASSDGSGGGAYEQYF.